This entry describes one T cell receptor (beta chain). The data derive from a study of blood T cell repertoires in COVID-19. Across the whole study: Specimens from acute and convalescent COVID-19 originated in the United States, Italy and Spain. The analysed material was cDNA or gDNA that came from T cells, B-cell-depleted T cells, or PBMCs.

After removal of 2 bases from V and 0 bases from J, the junction contained 7 bases not matched to a gene. Looked up from germline, CDR1 is ENHRY and CDR2 is SYGVKD. The CDR3 is 17 residues long. Per the original data handling: Estimation of nucleated cell counts was performed using reference gene primer amplification. Repertoires were generated with immunoSEQ multiplex PCR, while TCRdb's copy carries only in-frame clones and drops some. V, J and clone size are those of that table, while D and trimming were read from the DNA. The sample has 140,000 or so clones; around 90% are singletons. The TCR comes from a man between 70 and 80 years old with acute or convalescent COVID-19. J is TRBJ2-1 and V is TRBV10-3; 7 positions agree with TRBD2. The specimen was peripheral blood. Here the CDR3 DNA reads TGTGCCATCAGTGAGAGGATGGGGGGGAGCTCCTACAATGAGCAGTTCTTC. Protein: CAISERMGGSSYNEQFF.